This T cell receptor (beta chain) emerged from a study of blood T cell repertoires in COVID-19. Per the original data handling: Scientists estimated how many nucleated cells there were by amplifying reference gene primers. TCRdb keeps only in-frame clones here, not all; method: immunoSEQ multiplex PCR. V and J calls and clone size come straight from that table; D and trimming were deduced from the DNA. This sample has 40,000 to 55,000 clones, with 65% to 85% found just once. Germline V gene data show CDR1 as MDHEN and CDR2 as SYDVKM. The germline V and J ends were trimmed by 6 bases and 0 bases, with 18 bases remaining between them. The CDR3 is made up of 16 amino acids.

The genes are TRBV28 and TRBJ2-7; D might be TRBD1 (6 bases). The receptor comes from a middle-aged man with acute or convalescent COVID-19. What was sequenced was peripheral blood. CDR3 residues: CASSLAGTTFSYEQYF. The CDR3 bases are TGTGCCAGCAGCCTAGCCGGGACAACATTCTCCTACGAGCAGTACTTC.